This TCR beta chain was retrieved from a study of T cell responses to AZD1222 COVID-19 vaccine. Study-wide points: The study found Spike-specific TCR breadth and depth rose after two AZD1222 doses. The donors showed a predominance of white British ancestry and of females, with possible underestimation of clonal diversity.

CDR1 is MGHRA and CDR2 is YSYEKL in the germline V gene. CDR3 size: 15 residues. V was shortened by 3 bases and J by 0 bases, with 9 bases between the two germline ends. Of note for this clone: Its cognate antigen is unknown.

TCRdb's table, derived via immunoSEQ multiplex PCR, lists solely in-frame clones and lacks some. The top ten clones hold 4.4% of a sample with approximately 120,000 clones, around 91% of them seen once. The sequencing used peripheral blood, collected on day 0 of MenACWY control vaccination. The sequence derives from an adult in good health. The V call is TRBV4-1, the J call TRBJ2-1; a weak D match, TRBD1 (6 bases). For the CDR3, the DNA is TGCGCCAGCAGCCACAGGGGTAGCTCCTACAATGAGCAGTTCTTC. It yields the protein CASSHRGSSYNEQFF.